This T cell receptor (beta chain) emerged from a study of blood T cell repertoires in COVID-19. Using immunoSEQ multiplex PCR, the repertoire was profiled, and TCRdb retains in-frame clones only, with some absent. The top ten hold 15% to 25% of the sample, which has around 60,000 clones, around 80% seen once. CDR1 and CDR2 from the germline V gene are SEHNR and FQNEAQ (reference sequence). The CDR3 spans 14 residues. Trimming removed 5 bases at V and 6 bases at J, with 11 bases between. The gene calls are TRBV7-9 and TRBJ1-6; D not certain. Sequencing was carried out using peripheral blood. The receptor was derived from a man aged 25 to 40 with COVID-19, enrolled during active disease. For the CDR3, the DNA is TGTGCCAGCAGCCCCCAGGCCTTTAATTCACCCCTCCACTTT. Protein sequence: CASSPQAFNSPLHF.